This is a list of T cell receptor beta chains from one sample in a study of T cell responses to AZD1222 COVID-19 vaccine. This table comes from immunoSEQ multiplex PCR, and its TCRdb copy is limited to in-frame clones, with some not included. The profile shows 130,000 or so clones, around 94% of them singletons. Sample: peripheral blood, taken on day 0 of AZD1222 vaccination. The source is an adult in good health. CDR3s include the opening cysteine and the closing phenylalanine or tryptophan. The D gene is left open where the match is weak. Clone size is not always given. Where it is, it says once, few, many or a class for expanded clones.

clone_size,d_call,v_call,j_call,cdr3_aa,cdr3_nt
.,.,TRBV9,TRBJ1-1,CASSVGPVVTEAFF,TGTGCCAGCAGCGTGGGGCCGGTGGTAACTGAAGCTTTCTTT
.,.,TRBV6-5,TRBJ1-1,CASQALGNTEAFF,TGTGCCAGCCAGGCGTTGGGGAACACTGAAGCTTTCTTT
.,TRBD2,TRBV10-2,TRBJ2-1,CASSDGLAGNEQFF,TGCGCCAGCAGTGACGGACTAGCGGGCAATGAGCAGTTCTTC
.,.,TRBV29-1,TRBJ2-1,CSVEQGYNEQFF,TGCAGCGTTGAACAGGGATACAATGAGCAGTTCTTC
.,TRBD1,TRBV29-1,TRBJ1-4,CSVSDRSNEKLFF,TGCAGCGTTTCGGACAGGAGTAATGAAAAACTGTTTTTT
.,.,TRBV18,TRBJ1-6,CASSPISEGLSSYNSPLHF,TGTGCCAGCTCACCAATTTCGGAGGGATTGAGCTCCTATAATTCACCCCTCCACTTT
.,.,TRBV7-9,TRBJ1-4,CASSFATKEKLFF,TGTGCCAGCAGCTTTGCCACGAAGGAAAAACTGTTTTTT
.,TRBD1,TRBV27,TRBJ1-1,CASRPGGNTEAFF,TGTGCCAGCAGGCCAGGGGGGAACACTGAAGCTTTCTTT
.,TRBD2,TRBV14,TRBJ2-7,CASSQVRLAGGSEQYF,TGTGCCAGCAGCCAAGTCCGACTAGCGGGAGGGTCCGAGCAGTACTTC
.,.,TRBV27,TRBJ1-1,CASSFRGRVTEAFF,TGTGCCAGCAGTTTTCGGGGGCGCGTCACTGAAGCTTTCTTT
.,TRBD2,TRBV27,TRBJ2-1,CASSLLAHSSEEQFF,TGTGCCAGCAGCTTACTAGCGCACTCTTCGGAAGAGCAGTTCTTC
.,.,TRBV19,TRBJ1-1,CASRRKNTEAFF,TGTGCCAGTAGGAGAAAGAACACTGAAGCTTTCTTT
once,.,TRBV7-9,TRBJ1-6,CASSLLRDQSPLHF,TGTGCCAGCAGCTTATTGAGGGATCAATCACCCCTCCACTTT
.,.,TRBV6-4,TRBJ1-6,CASTRRGNSPLHF,TGTGCCAGCACCCGCAGGGGTAATTCACCCCTCCACTTT
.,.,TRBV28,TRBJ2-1,CASSSSPRGHEQFF,TGTGCCAGCAGTTCCTCCCCAAGGGGACATGAGCAGTTCTTC
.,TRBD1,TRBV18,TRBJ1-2,CASSPDRGNYGYTF,TGTGCCAGCTCACCTGACAGGGGAAACTATGGCTACACCTTC
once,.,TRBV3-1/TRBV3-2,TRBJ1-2,CASSQGHRAVYGYTF,TGTGCCAGCAGCCAAGGTCATCGGGCGGTCTATGGCTACACCTTC
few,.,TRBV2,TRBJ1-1,CASSESQTRYTEAFF,TGTGCCAGCAGTGAATCCCAAACTAGGTACACTGAAGCTTTCTTT
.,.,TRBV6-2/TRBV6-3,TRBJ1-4,CASSYGRQNEKLFF,TGTGCCAGCAGTTACGGGCGGCAGAATGAAAAACTGTTTTTT
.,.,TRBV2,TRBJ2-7,CASTFTGGDSYEQYF,TGTGCCAGCACCTTTACAGGGGGGGATTCCTACGAGCAGTACTTC
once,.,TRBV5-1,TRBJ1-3,CASSLDEQGSSGNTIYF,TGCGCCAGCAGCTTGGATGAACAGGGTTCTTCTGGAAACACCATATATTTT
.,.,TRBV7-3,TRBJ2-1,CASSLSPRVEYNEQFF,TGTGCCAGCAGCTTAAGCCCCCGGGTAGAATACAATGAGCAGTTCTTC
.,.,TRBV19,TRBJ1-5,CASSLAVGQPQHF,TGTGCCAGTAGTCTCGCAGTAGGTCAGCCCCAGCATTTT
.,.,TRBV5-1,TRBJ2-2,CASSLLSSTGELFF,TGCGCCAGCAGCCTACTATCTAGCACCGGGGAGCTGTTTTTT
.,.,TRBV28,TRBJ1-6,CASSSGSLTSPLHF,TGTGCCAGCAGCTCCGGGAGCCTCACTTCACCCCTCCACTTT
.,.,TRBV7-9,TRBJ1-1,CASRLVSGADYAEAFF,TGTGCCAGCAGACTCGTTTCAGGGGCGGATTATGCTGAAGCTTTCTTT
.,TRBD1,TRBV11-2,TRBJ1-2,CASSATGVEGYTF,TGTGCCAGCAGCGCTACAGGGGTAGAGGGCTACACCTTC
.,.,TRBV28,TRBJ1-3,CASSPRGGYSGNTIYF,TGTGCCAGCAGCCCCCGGGGGGGTTACTCTGGAAACACCATATATTTT
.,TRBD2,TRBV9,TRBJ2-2,CASSVASGINTGELFF,TGTGCCAGCAGCGTAGCTAGCGGGATAAACACCGGGGAGCTGTTTTTT
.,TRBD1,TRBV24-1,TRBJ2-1,CATSDPADRGLNEQFF,TGTGCCACCAGTGATCCGGCGGACAGGGGGCTAAATGAGCAGTTCTTC
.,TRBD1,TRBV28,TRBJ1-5,CASSFQQGAGNQPQHF,TGTGCCAGCAGTTTTCAGCAGGGGGCCGGCAATCAGCCCCAGCATTTT
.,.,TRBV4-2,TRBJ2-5,CASSQELSQETQYF,TGTGCCAGCAGCCAAGAATTAAGCCAAGAGACCCAGTACTTC
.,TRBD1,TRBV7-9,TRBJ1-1,CASSSGTANTEAFF,TGTGCCAGCAGCTCTGGGACAGCCAACACTGAAGCTTTCTTT
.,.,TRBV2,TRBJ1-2,CASSGQGANYGYTF,TGTGCCAGCAGTGGGCAGGGAGCTAACTATGGCTACACCTTC
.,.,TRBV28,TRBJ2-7,CASSLNERMGIYEQYF,TGTGCCAGCAGTTTAAATGAGAGGATGGGGATCTACGAGCAGTACTTC
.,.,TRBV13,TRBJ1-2,CASSLEGRGYTF,TGTGCCAGCAGTTTAGAGGGGAGAGGCTACACCTTC
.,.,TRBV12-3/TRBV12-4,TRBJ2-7,CASSSRGYEQYF,TGTGCCAGCAGCTCAAGGGGCTACGAGCAGTACTTC
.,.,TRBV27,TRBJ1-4,CASSLRADHEKLFF,TGTGCCAGCAGTTTAAGGGCGGACCATGAAAAACTGTTTTTT
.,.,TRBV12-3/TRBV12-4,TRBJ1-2,CASSLFTAGYTF,TGTGCCAGCAGTTTATTTACAGCCGGCTACACCTTC
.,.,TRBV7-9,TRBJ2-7,CASSSGRLGYEQYF,TGTGCCAGCAGCTCAGGGAGGCTGGGCTACGAGCAGTACTTC
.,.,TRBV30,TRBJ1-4,CAWRLPGLTNEKLFF,TGTGCCTGGAGATTACCGGGACTCACGAATGAAAAACTGTTTTTT
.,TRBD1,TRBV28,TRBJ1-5,CASSSGTGHQPQHF,TGTGCCAGCAGTTCAGGGACAGGGCATCAGCCCCAGCATTTT
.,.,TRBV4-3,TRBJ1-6,CASSQSDNYNSPLHF,TGCGCCAGCAGCCAAAGCGACAACTATAATTCACCCCTCCACTTT
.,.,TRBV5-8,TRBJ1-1,CASSPRLAGTEAFF,TGTGCCAGCAGCCCTAGGTTGGCTGGCACTGAAGCTTTCTTT
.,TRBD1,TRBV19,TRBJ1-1,CASSGLRTGGWVTEAFF,TGTGCCAGTAGCGGTCTAAGGACAGGGGGTTGGGTCACTGAAGCTTTCTTT
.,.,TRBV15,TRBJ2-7,CATSRERSGTYEQYF,TGTGCCACCAGCAGAGAAAGGAGTGGGACCTACGAGCAGTACTTC
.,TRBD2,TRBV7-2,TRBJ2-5,CASSFRRAGGPLVGETQYF,TGTGCCAGCAGCTTTCGGAGAGCGGGAGGGCCCCTAGTTGGAGAGACCCAGTACTTC
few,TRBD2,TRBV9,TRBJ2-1,CASSAVAGGQFF,TGTGCCAGCAGCGCGGTAGCGGGAGGTCAGTTCTTC
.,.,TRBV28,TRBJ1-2,CASSFGGFGYTF,TGTGCCAGCAGTTTCGGCGGGTTCGGCTACACCTTC
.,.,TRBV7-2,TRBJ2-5,CASTYTAVGETQYF,TGTGCCAGCACCTATACAGCGGTCGGGGAGACCCAGTACTTC
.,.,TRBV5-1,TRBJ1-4,CASSLSSLANEKLFF,TGCGCCAGCAGCTTGTCCAGTTTAGCTAATGAAAAACTGTTTTTT
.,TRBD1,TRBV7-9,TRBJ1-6,CASRSQGGYNSPLHF,TGTGCCAGCAGGTCACAGGGGGGCTATAATTCACCCCTCCACTTT
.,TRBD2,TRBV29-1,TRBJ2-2,CSVEAGDIDTGELFF,TGCAGCGTTGAGGCGGGAGACATCGACACCGGGGAGCTGTTTTTT
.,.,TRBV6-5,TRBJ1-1,CASSYSKIQTEAFF,TGTGCCAGCAGTTACTCCAAGATTCAAACTGAAGCTTTCTTT
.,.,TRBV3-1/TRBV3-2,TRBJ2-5,CASSQGTADIETQYF,TGTGCCAGCAGCCAAGGGACAGCCGATATTGAGACCCAGTACTTC